The 20 T cell receptor beta chains presented below share a single source sample, sequenced in a study of CD8 T cells in Susac syndrome. Random hexamers were used to reverse transcribe the RNA input (roughly 0.5 to 1 ug). TCRdb called the immunoSEQ multiplex PCR reads again in MiXCR, with one record for every CDR3 protein. The table has about 280,000 distinct CDR3 sequences, around 83% seen once. The sequenced sample consisted of CD8+ T cells from PBMCs. These receptors were taken from a human donor with multiple sclerosis.

CDR3 DNA sequence: TGTGCCAGCAGTGATCCCTGGACTAGCGGGATCCGGGAGCTGTTTTTT. This sequence encodes CASSDPWTSGIRELFF. The chain links TRBV6-1 to TRBJ2-2; 12 bases line up with TRBD2. The V and J ends lost 3 bases and 9 bases, in that order; junction bases with no gene match: 8. Germline CDR1 MNHNS, CDR2 SASEGT. This CDR3 region has 16 residues.

The chain links TRBV7-9 to TRBJ2-5, with 7 positions matching TRBD2. V trimming: 1 base; J trimming: 5 bases; junction bases outside the gene matches: 4. The CDR3 consists of 14 residues. Looked up from germline, CDR1 is SEHNR and CDR2 is FQNEAQ (reference sequence). CDR3 in DNA: TGTGCCAGCAGCTTAGTCGGGACTATGGAGACCCAGTACTTC. It yields the protein CASSLVGTMETQYF.

V gene TRBV6-1 combines with J gene TRBJ2-1; no definite D call. CDR3 length: 13 amino acids. The germline CDR1 and CDR2 sequences are MNHNS and SASEGT. Trimming took 8 bases from V and 5 from J, leaving 13 bases between them. Here the CDR3 DNA reads TGTGCCAGCCTGGTTGCAGGCAACAATGAGCAGTTCTTC. It is translated as CASLVAGNNEQFF.

The rearrangement joins TRBV7-6 to TRBJ1-1, with a weak D call TRBD1 (5 bases). The CDR3 runs to 14 residues. Per germline, CDR1 SGHVS and CDR2 FNYEAQ. V dropped 5 bases and J dropped 3 bases, with 13 bases sitting between them. The CDR3 DNA sequence: TGTGCCAGCAGCAAGGGGAGAGGGGACACTGAAGCTTTCTTT. It encodes CASSKGRGDTEAFF.

The CDR3 protein is CASSVRETRTQYF. In DNA, the CDR3 is TGTGCCAGCAGCGTACGGGAGACGAGAACGCAGTATTTT. The rearrangement joins TRBV9 to TRBJ2-3, with TRBD2 as a possible D gene (6 bases). With 1 base removed from V and 9 bases from J, the gap between germline ends came to 12 bases. CDR1 and CDR2 (germline): SGDLS, YYNGEE. The CDR3 has 13 residues. Full variable domain (outside the CDR3, taken from reference TRBV9 and TRBJ2-3): DSGVTQTPKHLITATGQRVTLRCSPRSGDLSVYWYQQSLDQGLQFLIQYYNGEERAKGNILERFSAQQFPDLHSELNLSSLELGDSALYFCASSVRETRTQYFGPGTRLTVL.

This clonotype was counted between two and nine times. The J gene is TRBJ2-1, the V gene TRBV5-6; D remains unclear. CDR3 length: 12 residues. Germline values: CDR1 SGHDT, CDR2 YYEEEE. V lost 1 base and J 5 bases, leaving 4 bases between the germline ends. The CDR3 nucleotides are TGTGCCAGCAGCTTGACCGACAATGAGCAGTTCTTC. Protein product: CASSLTDNEQFF.

The V call is TRBV30, the J call TRBJ1-2, with D possibly matching TRBD1 (5 bases). Trimming pared 3 bases from V and 6 bases from J, leaving 11 bases between. CDR3 length: 12 residues. From germline, CDR1 is GTSNPN and CDR2 SVGIG (reference sequence). CDR3 bases: TGTGCCTGGAGGGAGGGGATCGATGGCTACACCTTC. Encoded protein: CAWREGIDGYTF.

The chain joins TRBV20-1 to TRBJ2-3, with D unresolved. V shed 2 bases and J shed 3 bases, with 9 bases lying between them. The germline V gene has CDR1 DFQATT and CDR2 SNEGSKA (reference sequence). The CDR3 totals 13 residues. Written as DNA, the CDR3 is TGCAGTGCTAGAACCGACTGGACAGATACGCAGTATTTT. Amino acids: CSARTDWTDTQYF.

The gene calls are TRBV5-1 and TRBJ2-3; 9 nucleotides match TRBD2. This CDR3 comprises 14 residues. Germline lookup yields CDR1 SGHRS and CDR2 YFSETQ. The V and J ends lost 5 bases and 3 bases, in that order; junction bases with no gene match: 4. CDR3 sequence: CASRSGLATDTQYF. The CDR3, as DNA: TGCGCCAGCAGGAGCGGACTAGCGACAGATACGCAGTATTTT.

The chain joins TRBV11-2 to TRBJ2-7, with a tentative D call TRBD2 (6 bases). The germline V gene encodes CDR1 SGHAT and CDR2 FQNNGV. CDR3 length equals 11 residues. V lost 6 bases and J 7 bases, leaving 10 bases between the germline ends. The CDR3 nucleotides read TGTGCCAGCAGTGCTGCGGGGGAGCAGTACTTC. Translating it yields CASSAAGEQYF.

The gene calls are TRBV6-5 and TRBJ2-2; 8 bases fit TRBD2. The V segment lost 4 bases and the J segment 2 bases; nucleotides outside the gene matches: 6. Germline V CDR1 and CDR2: MNHEY, SVGAGI. This CDR3 comprises 16 residues. In DNA, the CDR3 is TGTGCCAGCAGTTTCGGGCTAGCGGGTAACACCGGGGAGCTGTTTTTT. Protein sequence: CASSFGLAGNTGELFF.

The chain is built from TRBV20-1 and TRBJ2-4; 7 nucleotides match TRBD2. The CDR3 has 19 residues. J gave up 0 bases and V 6 bases, and 20 bases lay outside the gene matches. The germline CDR1 and CDR2 sequences are DFQATT and SNEGSKA (reference sequence). CDR3 residues: CSAPRDRLGRALAKNIQYF. The CDR3, as DNA: TGCAGTGCCCCCAGGGACCGACTAGGGAGGGCCTTAGCCAAAAACATTCAGTACTTC.

Concerning this clonotype itself: Compared with germline, one end of the junction differs, possibly owing to a read error. V and J are TRBV27 and TRBJ2-3; 9 bases align to TRBD2. The CDR3 consists of 17 residues. The germline V gene encodes CDR1 MNHEY and CDR2 SMNVEV (reference sequence). The CDR3 sequence: CASSLGPSGIRTDTRYF. CDR3 sequence (DNA): TGTGCCAGCAGTTTAGGACCTAGCGGGATACGCACAGATACGCGGTATTTT.

V usage is TRBV6-6 and J usage is TRBJ1-3, with D possibly matching TRBD1 (6 bases). V lost 4 bases and J 4 bases, leaving 14 bases between the germline ends. This CDR3 spans 15 amino acids. The germline gives CDR1 MNHNY, CDR2 SVGAGI (reference sequence). CDR3: CASSSLDSEGNTIYF. In DNA, the CDR3 is TGTGCCAGCAGTTCCTTGGACAGTGAGGGAAACACCATATATTTT.

The table lists this clonotype with a few counts. This chain uses TRBV7-9 with TRBJ2-3; 8 bases agree with TRBD2. The CDR3 has 14 amino acids. J lost 2 bases, V lost 6 bases, and 4 bases had no gene match. Germline V gene data show CDR1 as SEHNR and CDR2 as FQNEAQ (reference sequence). The chain's CDR3 is CASSDSGNTDTQYF. The CDR3 nucleotides read TGTGCCAGCAGTGATAGCGGGAACACAGATACGCAGTATTTT.

V usage is TRBV29-1 and J usage is TRBJ2-5, with 7 bases aligning to TRBD2. The CDR3 runs to 13 residues. With V trimmed by 1 base and J by 7 bases, 6 bases remained unmatched. Germline CDR1 is SQVTM and CDR2 is ANQGSEA. Here the CDR3 DNA reads TGCAGCGTTGAAGTCGGAGTAGCGGGGACCCAGTACTTC. Translating gives CSVEVGVAGTQYF.

This rearrangement joins TRBV6-5 to TRBJ2-3; 11 bases line up with TRBD2. There are 16 residues in the CDR3. V lost 2 bases and J lost 4; bases outside the gene matches: 5. The V gene's germline CDR1 is MNHEY and CDR2 SVGAGI. Here the CDR3 reads CASSYVAGGEADTQYF. For the CDR3, the DNA is TGTGCCAGCAGTTACGTAGCGGGAGGGGAAGCAGATACGCAGTATTTT.

The gene calls are TRBV12-5 and TRBJ1-5; unclear D gene. Trimming removed 7 bases at V and 3 bases at J, with 7 bases between. This CDR3 is 12 amino acids long. Germline V gene data show CDR1 as LGHNT and CDR2 as FRNRAP. The CDR3 loop reads CASAFVNQPQHF. DNA for the CDR3: TGTGCTAGTGCATTTGTCAATCAGCCCCAGCATTTT.

This chain links TRBV4-1 with TRBJ1-1, with D hard to call. V was clipped by 1 base and J by 11 bases, with 14 bases between them. The germline gives CDR1 MGHRA, CDR2 YSYEKL. The CDR3 runs 13 residues. CDR3 DNA: TGCGCCAGCAGCCAAGGAGTCGCGACATGGGCTTTCTTT. Amino acid sequence: CASSQGVATWAFF.

The chain uses TRBV29-1 and TRBJ1-1; D possibly corresponds to TRBD1 (6 bases). This CDR3 has 15 amino acids. CDR1 and CDR2 (germline): SQVTM, ANQGSEA. V lost 3 bases to trimming and J lost 3 bases, with 17 bases between them. The CDR3 here is CSVDFLWGAHTEAFF. CDR3 bases: TGCAGCGTTGACTTCTTGTGGGGGGCGCACACTGAAGCTTTCTTT.